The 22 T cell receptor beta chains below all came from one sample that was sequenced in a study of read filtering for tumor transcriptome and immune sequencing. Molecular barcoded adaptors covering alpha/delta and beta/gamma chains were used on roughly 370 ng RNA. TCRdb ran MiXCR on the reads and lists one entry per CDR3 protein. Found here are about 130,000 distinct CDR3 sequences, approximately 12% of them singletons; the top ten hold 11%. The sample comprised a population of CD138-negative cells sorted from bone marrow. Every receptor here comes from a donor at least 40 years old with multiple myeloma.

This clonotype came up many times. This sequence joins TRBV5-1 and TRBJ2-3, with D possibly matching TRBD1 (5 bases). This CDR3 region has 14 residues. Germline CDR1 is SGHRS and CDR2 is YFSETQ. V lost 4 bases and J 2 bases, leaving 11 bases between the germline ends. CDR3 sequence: CASSRTRFTDTQYF. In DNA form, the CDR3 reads TGCGCCAGCAGCAGGACAAGATTCACAGATACGCAGTATTTT.

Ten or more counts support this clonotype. CDR3 protein: CASSLSSGQGRDTEAFF. For the CDR3, the DNA is TGTGCCAGCAGTTTATCATCGGGACAGGGGAGGGACACTGAAGCTTTCTTT. The chain links TRBV28 to TRBJ1-1; TRBD1 matches at 10 bases. The germline gives CDR1 MDHEN, CDR2 SYDVKM. CDR3 length equals 17 residues. V gave up 1 base and J gave up 3 bases; unmatched junction bases: 8.

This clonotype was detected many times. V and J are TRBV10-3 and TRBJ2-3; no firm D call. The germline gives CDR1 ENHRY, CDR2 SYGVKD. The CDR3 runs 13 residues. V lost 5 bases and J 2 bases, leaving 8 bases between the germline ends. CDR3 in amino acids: CAISLENTDTQYF. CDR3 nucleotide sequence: TGTGCCATCAGTCTAGAAAACACAGATACGCAGTATTTT.

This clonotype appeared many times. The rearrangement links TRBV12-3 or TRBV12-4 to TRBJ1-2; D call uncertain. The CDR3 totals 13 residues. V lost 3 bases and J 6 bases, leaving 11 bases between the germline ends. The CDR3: CASSLRQSHGYTF. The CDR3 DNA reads TGTGCCAGCAGTTTGAGGCAGAGTCATGGCTACACCTTC.

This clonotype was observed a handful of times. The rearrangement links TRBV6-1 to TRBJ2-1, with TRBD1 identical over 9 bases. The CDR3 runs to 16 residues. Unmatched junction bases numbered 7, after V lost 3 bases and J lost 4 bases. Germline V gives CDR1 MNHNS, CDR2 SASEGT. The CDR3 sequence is CASSDKGQGYYNEQFF. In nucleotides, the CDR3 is TGTGCCAGCAGTGATAAGGGACAGGGCTATTACAATGAGCAGTTCTTC.

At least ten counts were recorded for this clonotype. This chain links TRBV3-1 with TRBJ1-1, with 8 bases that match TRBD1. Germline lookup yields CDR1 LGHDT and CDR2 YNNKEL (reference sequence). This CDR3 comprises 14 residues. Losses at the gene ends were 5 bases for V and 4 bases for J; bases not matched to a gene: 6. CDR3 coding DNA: TGTGCCAGCAGCGGCCAGGGGGCTGTCACTGAAGCTTTCTTT. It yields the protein CASSGQGAVTEAFF.

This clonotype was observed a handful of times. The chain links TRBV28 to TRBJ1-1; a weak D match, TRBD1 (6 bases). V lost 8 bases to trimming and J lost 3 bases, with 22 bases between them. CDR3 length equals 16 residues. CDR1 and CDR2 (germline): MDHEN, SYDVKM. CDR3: CASQAPGGASDTEAFF. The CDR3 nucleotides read TGTGCCAGCCAAGCCCCCGGGGGCGCTTCGGACACTGAAGCTTTCTTT.

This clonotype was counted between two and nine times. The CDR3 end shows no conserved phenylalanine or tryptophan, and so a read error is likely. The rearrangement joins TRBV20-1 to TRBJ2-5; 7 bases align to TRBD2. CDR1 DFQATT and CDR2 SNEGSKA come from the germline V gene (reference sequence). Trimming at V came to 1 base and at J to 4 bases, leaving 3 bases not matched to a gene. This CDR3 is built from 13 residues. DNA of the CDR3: TGCAGTGCTAGAGGTAGCGGGCGAGAGACCCAGTACCTC. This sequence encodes CSARGSGRETQYL.

The CDR3 spells CSALGGGGRGPYNEQFF. The CDR3, as DNA: TGCAGCGCTCTTGGGGGGGGCGGGAGGGGACCCTACAATGAGCAGTTCTTC. V is TRBV29-1 and J is TRBJ2-1, with 9 bases fitting TRBD2. Trimming at V came to 7 bases and at J to 2 bases, leaving 15 bases not matched to a gene. Per germline, CDR1 SQVTM and CDR2 ANQGSEA. This CDR3 region has 17 residues.

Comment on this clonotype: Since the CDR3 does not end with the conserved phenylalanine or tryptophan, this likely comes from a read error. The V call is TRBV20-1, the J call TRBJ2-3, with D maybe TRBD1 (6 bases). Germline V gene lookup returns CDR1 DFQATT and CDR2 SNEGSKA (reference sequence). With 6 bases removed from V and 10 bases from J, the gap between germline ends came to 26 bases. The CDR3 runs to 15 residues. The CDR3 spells CSAKKAGASGDAQYL. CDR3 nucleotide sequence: TGCAGTGCCAAGAAAGCAGGGGCATCTGGGGATGCGCAGTATCTC.

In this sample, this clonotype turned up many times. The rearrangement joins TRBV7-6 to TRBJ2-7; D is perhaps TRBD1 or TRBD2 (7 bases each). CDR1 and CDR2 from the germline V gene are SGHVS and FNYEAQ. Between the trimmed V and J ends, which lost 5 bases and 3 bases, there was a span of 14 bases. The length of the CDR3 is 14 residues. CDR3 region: CASSSPGGGYEQYF. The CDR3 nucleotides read TGTGCCAGCAGCAGCCCAGGGGGGGGCTACGAGCAGTACTTC.

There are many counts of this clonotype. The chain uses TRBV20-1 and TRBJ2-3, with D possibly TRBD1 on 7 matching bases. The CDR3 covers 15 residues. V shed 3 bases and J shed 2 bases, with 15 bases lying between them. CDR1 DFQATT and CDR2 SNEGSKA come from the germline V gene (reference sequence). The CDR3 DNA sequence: TGCAGTGCTAGTGGTCAGGGGGGCGCCACAGATACGCAGTATTTT. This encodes CSASGQGGATDTQYF.

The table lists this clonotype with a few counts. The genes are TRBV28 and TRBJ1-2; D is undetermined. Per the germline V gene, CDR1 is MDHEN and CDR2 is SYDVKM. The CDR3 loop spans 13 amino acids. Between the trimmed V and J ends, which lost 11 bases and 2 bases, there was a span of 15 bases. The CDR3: CALSSGQNYGYTF. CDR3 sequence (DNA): TGTGCCCTAAGCTCCGGGCAGAACTATGGCTACACCTTC.

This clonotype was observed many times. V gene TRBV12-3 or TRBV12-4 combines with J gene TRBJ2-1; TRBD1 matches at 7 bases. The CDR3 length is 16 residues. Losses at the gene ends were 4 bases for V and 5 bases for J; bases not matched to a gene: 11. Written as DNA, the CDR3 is TGTGCCAGCAGTTCCTATAGACAGGGAGAAAACAATGAGCAGTTCTTC. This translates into CASSSYRQGENNEQFF.

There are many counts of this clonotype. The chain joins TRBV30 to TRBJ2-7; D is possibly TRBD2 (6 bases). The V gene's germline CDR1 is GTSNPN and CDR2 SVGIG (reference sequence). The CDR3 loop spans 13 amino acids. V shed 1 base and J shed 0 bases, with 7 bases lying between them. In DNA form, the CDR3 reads TGTGCCTGGAGTGACGGGGGCTCCTACGAGCAGTACTTC. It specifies CAWSDGGSYEQYF.

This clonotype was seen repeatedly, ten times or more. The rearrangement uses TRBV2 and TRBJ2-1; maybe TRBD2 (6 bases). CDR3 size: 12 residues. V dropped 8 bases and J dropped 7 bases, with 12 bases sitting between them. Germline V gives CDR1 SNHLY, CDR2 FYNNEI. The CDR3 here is CASGGIPNEQFF. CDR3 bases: TGTGCCAGCGGGGGGATACCGAATGAGCAGTTCTTC.

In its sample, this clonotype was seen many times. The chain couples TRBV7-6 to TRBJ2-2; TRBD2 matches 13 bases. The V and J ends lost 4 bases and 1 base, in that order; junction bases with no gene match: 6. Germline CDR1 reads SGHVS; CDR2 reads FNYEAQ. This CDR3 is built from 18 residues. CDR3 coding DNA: TGTGCCAGCAGCTCACGACTAGCGGGGGGACGGAACACCGGGGAGCTGTTTTTT. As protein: CASSSRLAGGRNTGELFF.

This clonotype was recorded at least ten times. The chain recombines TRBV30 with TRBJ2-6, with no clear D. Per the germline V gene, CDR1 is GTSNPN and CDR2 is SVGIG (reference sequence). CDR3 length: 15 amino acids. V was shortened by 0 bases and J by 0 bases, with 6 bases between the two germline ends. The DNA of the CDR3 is TGTGCCTGGAGTGTACAGTTCTCTGGGGCCAACGTCCTGACTTTC. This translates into CAWSVQFSGANVLTF.

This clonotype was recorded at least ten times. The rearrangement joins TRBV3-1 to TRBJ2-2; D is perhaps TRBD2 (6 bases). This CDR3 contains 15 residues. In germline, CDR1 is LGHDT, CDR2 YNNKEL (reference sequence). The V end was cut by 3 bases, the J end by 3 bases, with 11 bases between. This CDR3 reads CASSHDGDYTGELFF. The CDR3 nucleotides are TGTGCCAGCAGCCATGATGGGGACTACACCGGGGAGCTGTTTTTT.

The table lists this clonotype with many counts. The CDR3 protein is CASSQAGNEQFF. CDR3 coding DNA: TGTGCCAGCAGCCAAGCTGGGAATGAGCAGTTCTTC. V gene TRBV3-1 combines with J gene TRBJ2-1; no definite D call. The CDR3 has 12 residues. V lost 1 base and J lost 7, with 5 bases in between. CDR1 and CDR2 (germline): LGHDT, YNNKEL (reference sequence).

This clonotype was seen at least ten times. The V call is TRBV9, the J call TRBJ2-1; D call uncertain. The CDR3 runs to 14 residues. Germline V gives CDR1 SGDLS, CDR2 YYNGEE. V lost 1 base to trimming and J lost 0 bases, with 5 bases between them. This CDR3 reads CASSVFGSYNEQFF. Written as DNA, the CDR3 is TGTGCCAGCAGCGTATTCGGCTCCTACAATGAGCAGTTCTTC.

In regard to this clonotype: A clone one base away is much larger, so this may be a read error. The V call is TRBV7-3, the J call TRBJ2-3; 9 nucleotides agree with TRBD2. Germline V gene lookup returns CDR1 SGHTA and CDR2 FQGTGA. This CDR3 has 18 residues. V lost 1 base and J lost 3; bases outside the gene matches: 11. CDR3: CASSLRRGASGITDTQYF. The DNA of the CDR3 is TGTGCCAGCAGCTTAAGGCGTGGGGCTAGCGGGATTACAGATACGCAGTATTTT.